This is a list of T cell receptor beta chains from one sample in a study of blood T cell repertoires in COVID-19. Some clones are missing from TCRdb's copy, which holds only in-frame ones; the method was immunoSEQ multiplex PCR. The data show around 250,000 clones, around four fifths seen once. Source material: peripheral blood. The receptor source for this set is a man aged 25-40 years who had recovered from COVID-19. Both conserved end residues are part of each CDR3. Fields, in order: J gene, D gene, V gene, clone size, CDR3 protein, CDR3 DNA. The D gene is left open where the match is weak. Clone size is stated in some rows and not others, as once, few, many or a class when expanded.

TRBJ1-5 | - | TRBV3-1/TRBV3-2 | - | CASSQDFRSGAQHF | TGTGCCAGCAGCCAAGATTTTCGTAGCGGTGCCCAGCATTTT
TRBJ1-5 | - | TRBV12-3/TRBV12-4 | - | CASTREGQPQHF | TGTGCCAGCACCCGTGAGGGTCAGCCCCAGCATTTT
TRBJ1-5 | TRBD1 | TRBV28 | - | CASLRSGGTGIDSNQPQHF | TGTGCCAGCCTGAGGAGCGGCGGGACAGGTATTGATAGCAATCAGCCCCAGCATTTT
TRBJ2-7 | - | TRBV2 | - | CASGTQAYEQYF | TGTGCCAGCGGGACTCAAGCCTACGAGCAGTACTTC
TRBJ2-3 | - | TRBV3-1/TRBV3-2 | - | CASSQDPSDTQYF | TGTGCCAGCAGCCAAGATCCCTCAGATACGCAGTATTTT
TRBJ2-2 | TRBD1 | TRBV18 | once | CASSPGQLPGELFF | TGTGCCAGCTCACCGGGACAGCTACCCGGGGAGCTGTTTTTT
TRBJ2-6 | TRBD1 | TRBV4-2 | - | CASSQVTARGQGVAGANVLTF | TGTGCCAGCAGCCAAGTAACGGCAAGGGGACAGGGTGTCGCTGGGGCCAACGTCCTGACTTTC
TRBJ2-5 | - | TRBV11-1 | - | CASSLGTLQAQETQYF | TGTGCCAGCAGCTTAGGGACCTTACAGGCCCAAGAGACCCAGTACTTC
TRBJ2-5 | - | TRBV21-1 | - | CASSKATSGAQETQYF | TGTGCCAGCAGCAAAGCGACTAGCGGGGCACAAGAGACCCAGTACTTC
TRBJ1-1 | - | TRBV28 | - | CASSREYTEAFF | TGTGCCAGCAGTCGGGAGTACACTGAAGCTTTCTTT
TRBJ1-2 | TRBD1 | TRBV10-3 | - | CAIGPGQDYNYGYTF | TGTGCCATCGGCCCTGGACAGGATTATAACTATGGCTACACCTTC
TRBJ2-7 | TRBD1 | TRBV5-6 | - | CASSSGTGQHEQYF | TGTGCCAGCAGCTCCGGGACAGGGCAGCACGAGCAGTACTTC
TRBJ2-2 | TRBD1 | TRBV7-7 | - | CASSLEGTGFPGELFF | TGTGCCAGCAGCTTAGAGGGGACAGGTTTTCCCGGGGAGCTGTTTTTT
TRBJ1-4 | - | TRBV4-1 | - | CASSRTLDTLLGNEKLFF | TGCGCCAGCAGCCGAACCCTGGACACCCTATTGGGGAATGAAAAACTGTTTTTT
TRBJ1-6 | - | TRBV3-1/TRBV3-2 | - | CASSQDFASNSPLHF | TGTGCCAGCAGCCAAGATTTTGCGTCCAATTCACCCCTCCACTTT
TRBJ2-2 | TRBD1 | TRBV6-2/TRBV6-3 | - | CASSYGTGGLTGELFF | TGTGCCAGCAGTTATGGGACAGGGGGCCTCACCGGGGAGCTGTTTTTT
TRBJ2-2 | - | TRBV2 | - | CASSEVGQSTGELFF | TGTGCCAGCAGTGAAGTTGGGCAGTCTACCGGGGAGCTGTTTTTT
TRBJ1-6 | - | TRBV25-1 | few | CASSEAGNSPLHF | TGTGCCAGCAGTGAAGCGGGGAATTCACCCCTCCACTTT
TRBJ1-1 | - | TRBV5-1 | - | CASSQQTGSTEAFF | TGCGCCAGCAGCCAACAAACAGGGTCCACTGAAGCTTTCTTT
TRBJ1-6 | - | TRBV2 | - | CASRGGASPLHF | TGTGCCAGCAGAGGGGGTGCTTCACCCCTCCACTTT
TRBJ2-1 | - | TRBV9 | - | CASSGRARDEQFF | TGTGCCAGCAGCGGCAGGGCTCGTGATGAGCAGTTCTTC
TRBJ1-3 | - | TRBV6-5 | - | CASSYQQPPSGNTIYF | TGTGCCAGCAGTTATCAACAGCCCCCCTCTGGAAACACCATATATTTT
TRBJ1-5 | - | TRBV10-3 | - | CAIGTAGYSNQPQHF | TGTGCCATCGGAACCGCGGGTTATAGCAATCAGCCCCAGCATTTT
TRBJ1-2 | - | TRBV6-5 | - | CASSYTGLHGYTF | TGTGCCAGCAGTTACACCGGACTTCATGGCTACACCTTC
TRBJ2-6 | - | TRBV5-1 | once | CASSLNLQAGANVLTF | TGCGCCAGCAGCTTGAATCTCCAGGCTGGGGCCAACGTCCTGACTTTC
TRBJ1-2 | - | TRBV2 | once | CASTRGTYGYTF | TGTGCCAGCACCAGGGGCACCTATGGCTACACCTTC
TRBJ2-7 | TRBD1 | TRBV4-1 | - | CASSREHGTGSYEQYF | TGCGCCAGCAGCCGGGAACACGGGACAGGATCCTACGAGCAGTACTTC
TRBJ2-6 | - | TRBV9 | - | CASSVALDSRSGANVLTF | TGTGCCAGCAGCGTAGCTTTGGACAGCCGCTCTGGGGCCAACGTCCTGACTTTC
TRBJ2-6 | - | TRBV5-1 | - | CASRRRPGSGANVLTF | TGCGCCAGCAGAAGGAGACCAGGGTCCGGGGCCAACGTCCTGACTTTC
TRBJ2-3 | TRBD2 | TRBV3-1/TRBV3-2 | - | CASSQGLAAWDTQYF | TGTGCCAGCAGCCAAGGACTAGCGGCGTGGGATACGCAGTATTTT
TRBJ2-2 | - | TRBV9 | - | CASSVGGDTGELFF | TGTGCCAGCAGCGTAGGGGGAGACACCGGGGAGCTGTTTTTT
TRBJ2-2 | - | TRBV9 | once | CASSVEETRDTGLTGELFF | TGTGCCAGCAGCGTAGAAGAGACTCGGGACACGGGCCTTACCGGGGAGCTGTTTTTT
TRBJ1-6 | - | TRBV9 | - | CASSARDSYNSPLHF | TGTGCCAGCAGCGCACGGGACTCCTATAATTCACCCCTCCACTTT
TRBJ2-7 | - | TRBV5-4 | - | CASSFGGPVMDEQYF | TGTGCCAGCAGCTTTGGGGGCCCAGTCATGGACGAGCAGTACTTC
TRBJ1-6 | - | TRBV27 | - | CASSNRGADSPLHF | TGTGCCAGCAGTAATCGGGGGGCAGATTCACCCCTCCACTTT
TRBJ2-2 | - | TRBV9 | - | CASSPIPGDTGELFF | TGTGCCAGCAGCCCAATCCCGGGGGACACCGGGGAGCTGTTTTTT
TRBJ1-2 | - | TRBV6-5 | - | CASSYGGYYGYTF | TGTGCCAGCAGTTACGGGGGGTACTATGGCTACACCTTC
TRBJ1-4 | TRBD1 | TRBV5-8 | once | CASRHFGQGYEKLFF | TGTGCCAGCAGACACTTCGGACAGGGCTATGAAAAACTGTTTTTT
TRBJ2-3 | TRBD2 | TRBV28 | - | CASSLSGGTDTQYF | TGTGCCAGCAGTTTAAGCGGGGGCACAGATACGCAGTATTTT
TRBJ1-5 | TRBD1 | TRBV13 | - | CASSRTGAQPQHF | TGTGCCAGCAGCCGGACAGGGGCTCAGCCCCAGCATTTT
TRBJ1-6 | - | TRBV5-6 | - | CASSWQGRALHF | TGTGCCAGCAGCTGGCAGGGGAGGGCCCTCCACTTT